This is a list of T cell receptor beta chains from one sample in a study of human T cells and chemical hapten exposure. TCRdb passed the RACE reads through MiXCR, listing each CDR3 protein once. The repertoire holds more than 70,000 distinct CDR3 sequences, with 10% to 15% as singletons. This specimen was whole blood, taken in connection with sensitization to the hapten diphenylcyclopropenone (DPC). Receptors were obtained from a woman aged 55-69 years with alopecia areata. Some clones in this sample may be carry-over from other donors' samples. Both conserved end residues are part of each CDR3. Fields, in order: J gene, clone size, V gene, D gene, CDR3 length, CDR3 protein, CDR3 DNA. A D gene is named only where the DNA matches it firmly. Some rows mark clone size as missing; the rest say once, few, many or name a class of expanded clone.

J: TRBJ1-5
size: .
V: TRBV2
D: .
length: 16
CDR3: CASSEQGGVPGQPQHF
DNA: TGTGCCAGCAGTGAGCAGGGCGGTGTCCCAGGGCAGCCCCAGCATTTT

J: TRBJ1-2
size: many
V: TRBV2
D: TRBD1
length: 15
CDR3: CATSQQGTSLAGYTF
DNA: TGTGCCACATCACAACAGGGGACGAGCTTAGCTGGCTACACCTTC

J: TRBJ1-6
size: many
V: TRBV27
D: .
length: 14
CDR3: CASRWDGGSSPLHF
DNA: TGTGCCAGCAGGTGGGACGGGGGCAGTTCACCCCTCCACTTT

J: TRBJ2-7
size: .
V: TRBV10-3
D: .
length: 13
CDR3: CAISGQALYEQYF
DNA: TGTGCCATCAGTGGACAGGCGCTCTACGAGCAGTACTTC

J: TRBJ1-1
size: few
V: TRBV29-1
D: TRBD1
length: 13
CDR3: CSAKQGAYTEAFF
DNA: TGCAGCGCTAAACAGGGGGCTTACACTGAAGCTTTCTTT

J: TRBJ1-5
size: .
V: TRBV29-1
D: .
length: 14
CDR3: CSANIQGSNQPQHF
DNA: TGCAGCGCAAACATACAGGGTAGCAATCAGCCCCAGCATTTT

J: TRBJ1-1
size: many
V: TRBV12-3/TRBV12-4
D: .
length: 12
CDR3: CASGSSGRGAFF
DNA: TGTGCCAGCGGGTCATCGGGAAGGGGAGCTTTCTTT

J: TRBJ1-1
size: few
V: TRBV27
D: .
length: 16
CDR3: CASSFEGGNVNTEAFF
DNA: TGTGCCAGCAGTTTTGAGGGTGGGAATGTGAACACTGAAGCTTTCTTT

J: TRBJ2-7
size: .
V: TRBV10-3
D: .
length: 12
CDR3: CAISRDNYEQYF
DNA: TGTGCCATCAGTAGGGACAACTACGAGCAGTACTTC

J: TRBJ1-5
size: few
V: TRBV6-1
D: TRBD1
length: 15
CDR3: CASSRDSRFNQPQHF
DNA: TGTGCCAGCAGTCGGGACAGCCGATTCAATCAGCCCCAGCATTTT

J: TRBJ2-3
size: few
V: TRBV7-2
D: TRBD2
length: 14
CDR3: CASSAGTTADTQYF
DNA: TGTGCCAGCAGCGCCGGGACTACAGCAGATACGCAGTATTTT

J: TRBJ1-2
size: .
V: TRBV5-4
D: TRBD1
length: 14
CDR3: CASSLGQGRFGYTF
DNA: TGTGCCAGCAGCTTGGGACAGGGGCGGTTTGGCTACACCTTC

J: TRBJ1-5
size: .
V: TRBV9
D: .
length: 15
CDR3: CASSVGEGDIQPQHF
DNA: TGTGCCAGCAGCGTAGGAGAGGGGGACATTCAGCCCCAGCATTTT

J: TRBJ2-3
size: few
V: TRBV2
D: .
length: 13
CDR3: CASNGMITDTQYF
DNA: TGTGCCAGCAACGGGATGATCACAGATACGCAGTATTTT

J: TRBJ1-6
size: few
V: TRBV7-6
D: TRBD1
length: 18
CDR3: CASSLDGTGPTYNSPLHF
DNA: TGTGCCAGCAGCTTAGATGGGACAGGGCCTACCTATAATTCACCCCTCCACTTT

J: TRBJ1-6
size: many
V: TRBV21-1
D: .
length: 18
CDR3: CASSKGGTGNHYNSPLHF
DNA: TGTGCCAGCAGCAAAGGTGGGACAGGTAACCATTATAATTCACCCCTCCACTTT

J: TRBJ2-1
size: .
V: TRBV3-1
D: TRBD1
length: 15
CDR3: CASSRWTGGRDEQFF
DNA: TGTGCCAGCAGCCGTTGGACAGGGGGTCGAGATGAGCAGTTCTTC

J: TRBJ2-3
size: few
V: TRBV12-3/TRBV12-4
D: .
length: 13
CDR3: CASRPPGTDTQYF
DNA: TGTGCCAGCAGGCCCCCAGGGACAGATACGCAGTATTTT

J: TRBJ1-1
size: .
V: TRBV5-1
D: .
length: 15
CDR3: CASSIRTGTNTEAFF
DNA: TGCGCCAGCAGCATCAGGACTGGGACTAACACTGAAGCTTTCTTT

J: TRBJ2-5
size: .
V: TRBV7-9
D: .
length: 13
CDR3: CASSQGLQETQYF
DNA: TGTGCCAGCAGCCAGGGCCTCCAAGAGACCCAGTACTTC

J: TRBJ2-2
size: many
V: TRBV6-8
D: TRBD2
length: 17
CDR3: CAGASGEHRPDTGELFF
DNA: TGTGCCGGCGCAAGCGGGGAGCATCGCCCCGACACCGGGGAGCTGTTTTTT

J: TRBJ2-7
size: .
V: TRBV20-1
D: .
length: 13
CDR3: CSASKIGGVEQYF
DNA: TGCAGTGCTAGCAAGATAGGGGGAGTTGAGCAGTACTTC

J: TRBJ1-1
size: many
V: TRBV5-1
D: TRBD1
length: 16
CDR3: CASSSTGTGANTEAFF
DNA: TGCGCCAGCAGCTCGACCGGGACAGGGGCCAACACTGAAGCTTTCTTT

J: TRBJ1-2
size: .
V: TRBV30
D: .
length: 14
CDR3: CAWSPLDNTYGYTF
DNA: TGTGCCTGGAGCCCCCTCGACAATACCTATGGCTACACCTTC

J: TRBJ1-1
size: many
V: TRBV5-1
D: .
length: 14
CDR3: CASSLVRGNTEAFF
DNA: TGCGCCAGCAGCTTGGTTCGGGGTAACACTGAAGCTTTCTTT

J: TRBJ1-5
size: .
V: TRBV28
D: .
length: 12
CDR3: CASRESNQPQHF
DNA: TGTGCCAGCAGGGAGAGCAATCAGCCCCAGCATTTT

J: TRBJ1-6
size: many
V: TRBV12-3/TRBV12-4
D: .
length: 14
CDR3: CASSSRQGNSPLHF
DNA: TGTGCCAGCAGTTCTCGGCAGGGCAATTCACCCCTCCACTTT

J: TRBJ1-1
size: many
V: TRBV7-2
D: TRBD1
length: 14
CDR3: CASSQGQMNTEAFF
DNA: TGTGCCAGCAGCCAGGGACAGATGAACACTGAAGCTTTCTTT

J: TRBJ2-3
size: .
V: TRBV12-3/TRBV12-4
D: TRBD1
length: 16
CDR3: CASSLGLTGGVDTQYF
DNA: TGTGCCAGCAGTTTAGGACTGACAGGGGGCGTTGATACGCAGTATTTT

J: TRBJ2-1
size: many
V: TRBV7-6
D: .
length: 18
CDR3: CASSPPAESGKPDNEQFF
DNA: TGTGCCAGCAGCCCCCCAGCGGAGAGCGGAAAACCCGACAATGAGCAGTTCTTC

J: TRBJ1-3
size: few
V: TRBV7-9
D: .
length: 16
CDR3: CASSLVRGTSGNTIYF
DNA: TGTGCCAGCAGCTTAGTACGCGGGACCTCTGGAAACACCATATATTTT

J: TRBJ1-5
size: many
V: TRBV18
D: .
length: 15
CDR3: CASSPAGVGGQPQHF
DNA: TGTGCCAGCTCACCAGCGGGGGTAGGGGGTCAGCCCCAGCATTTT

J: TRBJ1-5
size: many
V: TRBV29-1
D: .
length: 12
CDR3: CSVAGADQPQHF
DNA: TGCAGCGTCGCAGGGGCCGATCAGCCCCAGCATTTT

J: TRBJ1-5
size: .
V: TRBV20-1
D: .
length: 14
CDR3: CSASAQSLNQPQHF
DNA: TGCAGTGCTAGTGCCCAGAGTCTCAATCAGCCCCAGCATTTT

J: TRBJ2-1
size: .
V: TRBV11-1
D: TRBD1
length: 13
CDR3: CASSPTGVNEQFF
DNA: TGTGCCAGCAGCCCAACAGGGGTCAATGAGCAGTTCTTC

J: TRBJ1-5
size: .
V: TRBV5-4
D: TRBD1
length: 15
CDR3: CASSLDRGPVRPQHF
DNA: TGTGCCAGCAGCTTGGACAGGGGGCCCGTGAGACCCCAGCATTTT

J: TRBJ1-2
size: many
V: TRBV7-9
D: .
length: 13
CDR3: CASSIVEDYGYTF
DNA: TGTGCCAGCAGCATAGTCGAGGACTATGGCTACACCTTC

J: TRBJ2-7
size: .
V: TRBV2
D: .
length: 11
CDR3: CASNQIGEQYF
DNA: TGTGCCAGCAACCAAATAGGCGAGCAGTACTTC

J: TRBJ2-7
size: few
V: TRBV15
D: TRBD1
length: 15
CDR3: CATSREQRTGYEQYF
DNA: TGTGCCACCAGCAGAGAACAAAGGACAGGGTACGAGCAGTACTTC

J: TRBJ1-1
size: .
V: TRBV5-1
D: .
length: 14
CDR3: CASRLDGGDTEAFF
DNA: TGCGCCAGCAGGCTGGATGGAGGCGACACTGAAGCTTTCTTT

J: TRBJ1-5
size: many
V: TRBV4-2
D: .
length: 15
CDR3: CASSQVSLLQQPQHF
DNA: TGTGCCAGCAGCCAAGTAAGTCTTCTCCAGCAGCCCCAGCATTTT

J: TRBJ2-1
size: many
V: TRBV7-9
D: TRBD2
length: 15
CDR3: CASSLVGLVNNEQFF
DNA: TGTGCCAGCAGCTTAGTGGGACTAGTTAACAATGAGCAGTTCTTC

J: TRBJ1-1
size: many
V: TRBV29-1
D: .
length: 11
CDR3: CSVGEETEAFF
DNA: TGCAGCGTGGGCGAGGAGACTGAAGCTTTCTTT

J: TRBJ2-2
size: many
V: TRBV7-6
D: .
length: 16
CDR3: CASSLRAGTETGELFF
DNA: TGTGCCAGCAGCTTACGGGCAGGGACTGAGACCGGGGAGCTGTTTTTT

J: TRBJ2-3
size: many
V: TRBV19
D: .
length: 13
CDR3: CATRGISTDTQYF
DNA: TGTGCCACCCGTGGGATTAGCACAGATACGCAGTATTTT